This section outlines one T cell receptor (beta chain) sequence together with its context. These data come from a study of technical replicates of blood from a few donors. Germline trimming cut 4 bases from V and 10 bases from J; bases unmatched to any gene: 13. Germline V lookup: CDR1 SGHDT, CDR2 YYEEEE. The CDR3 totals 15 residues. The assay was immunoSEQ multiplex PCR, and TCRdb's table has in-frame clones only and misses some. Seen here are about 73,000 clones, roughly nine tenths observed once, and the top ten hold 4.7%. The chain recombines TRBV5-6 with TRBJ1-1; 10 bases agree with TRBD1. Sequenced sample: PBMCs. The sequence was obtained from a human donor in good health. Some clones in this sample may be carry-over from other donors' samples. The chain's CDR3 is CASSLRWTGGMGAFF. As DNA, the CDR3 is TGTGCCAGCAGCCTGAGGTGGACAGGGGGGATGGGAGCTTTCTTT. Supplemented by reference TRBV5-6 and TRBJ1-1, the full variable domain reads DAGVTQSPTHLIKTRGQQVTLRCSPKSGHDTVSWYQQALGQGPQFIFQYYEEEERQRGNFPDRFSGHQFPNYSSELNVNALLLGDSALYLCASSLRWTGGMGAFFGQGTRLTVV.